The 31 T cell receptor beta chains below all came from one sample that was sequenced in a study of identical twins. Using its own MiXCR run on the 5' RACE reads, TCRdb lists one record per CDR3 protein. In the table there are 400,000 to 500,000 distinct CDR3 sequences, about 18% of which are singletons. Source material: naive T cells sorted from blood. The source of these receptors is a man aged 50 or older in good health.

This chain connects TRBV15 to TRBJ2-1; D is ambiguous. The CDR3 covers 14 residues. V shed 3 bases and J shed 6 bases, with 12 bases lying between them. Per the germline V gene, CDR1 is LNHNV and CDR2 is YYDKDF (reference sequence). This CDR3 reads CATSSPSGRNEQFF. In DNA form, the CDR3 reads TGTGCCACCAGCAGCCCATCCGGCCGCAATGAGCAGTTCTTC.

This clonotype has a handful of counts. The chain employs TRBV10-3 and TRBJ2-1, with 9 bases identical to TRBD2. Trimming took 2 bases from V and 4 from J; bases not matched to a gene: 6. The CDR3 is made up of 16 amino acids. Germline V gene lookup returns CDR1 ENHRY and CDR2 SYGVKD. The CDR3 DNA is TGTGCCATCAGTGAGGTAGGGCGGGAGGGGTACAATGAGCAGTTCTTC. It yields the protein CAISEVGREGYNEQFF.

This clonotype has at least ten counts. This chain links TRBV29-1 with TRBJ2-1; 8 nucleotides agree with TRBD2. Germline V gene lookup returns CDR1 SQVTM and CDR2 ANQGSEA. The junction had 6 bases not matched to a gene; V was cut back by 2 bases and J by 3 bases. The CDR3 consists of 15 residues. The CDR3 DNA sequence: TGCAGCGTTGAATGGGTAGCGGGATTCTACAATGAGCAGTTCTTC. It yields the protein CSVEWVAGFYNEQFF.

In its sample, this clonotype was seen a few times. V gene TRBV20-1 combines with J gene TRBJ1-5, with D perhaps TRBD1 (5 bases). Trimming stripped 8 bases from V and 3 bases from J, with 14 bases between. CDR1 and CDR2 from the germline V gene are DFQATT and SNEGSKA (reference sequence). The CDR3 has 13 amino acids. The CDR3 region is CSLNRDPNQPQHF. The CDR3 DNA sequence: TGCAGTCTCAACCGGGACCCCAATCAGCCCCAGCATTTT.

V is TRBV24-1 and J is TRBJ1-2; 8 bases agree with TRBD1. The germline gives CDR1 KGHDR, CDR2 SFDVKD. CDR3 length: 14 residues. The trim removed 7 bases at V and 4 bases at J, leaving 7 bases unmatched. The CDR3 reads CATSTDRVGYGYTF. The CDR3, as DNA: TGTGCCACCAGCACGGACAGGGTGGGCTATGGCTACACCTTC.

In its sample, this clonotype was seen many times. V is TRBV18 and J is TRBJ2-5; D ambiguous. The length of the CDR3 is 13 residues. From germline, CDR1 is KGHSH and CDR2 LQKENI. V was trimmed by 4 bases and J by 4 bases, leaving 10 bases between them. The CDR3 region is CASSLYVVETQYF. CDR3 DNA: TGTGCCAGCTCACTGTATGTGGTAGAGACCCAGTACTTC.

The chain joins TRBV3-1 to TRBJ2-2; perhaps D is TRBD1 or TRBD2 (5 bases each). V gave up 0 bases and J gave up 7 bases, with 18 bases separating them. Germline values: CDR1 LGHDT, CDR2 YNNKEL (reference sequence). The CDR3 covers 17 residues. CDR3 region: CASSQEGLAGLGGELFF. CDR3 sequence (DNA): TGTGCCAGCAGCCAAGAGGGGCTAGCCGGACTTGGCGGGGAGCTGTTTTTT.

The CDR3 sequence is CASSLWVDSIRHEQFF. CDR3 nucleotide sequence: TGTGCCAGCAGCTTATGGGTGGACAGTATAAGGCATGAGCAGTTCTTC. The gene calls are TRBV11-2 and TRBJ2-1, with D maybe TRBD1 (6 bases). This CDR3 contains 16 residues. CDR1 is SGHAT and CDR2 is FQNNGV in the germline V gene. The ends were cut back, 2 bases at V and 8 bases at J, with 19 bases in the middle. The full variable domain, rest sourced from reference TRBV11-2 and TRBJ2-1, is EAGVAQSPRYKIIEKRQSVAFWCNPISGHATLYWYQQILGQGPKLLIQFQNNGVVDDSQLPKDRFSAERLKGVDSTLKIQPAKLEDSAVYLCASSLWVDSIRHEQFFGPGTRLTVL.

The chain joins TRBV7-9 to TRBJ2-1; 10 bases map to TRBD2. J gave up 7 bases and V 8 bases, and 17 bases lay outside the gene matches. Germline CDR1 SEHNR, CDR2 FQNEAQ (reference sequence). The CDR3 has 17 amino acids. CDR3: CASRSWLAGVFRNEQFF. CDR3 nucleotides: TGTGCCAGCCGTTCTTGGCTAGCGGGAGTTTTTCGGAATGAGCAGTTCTTC.

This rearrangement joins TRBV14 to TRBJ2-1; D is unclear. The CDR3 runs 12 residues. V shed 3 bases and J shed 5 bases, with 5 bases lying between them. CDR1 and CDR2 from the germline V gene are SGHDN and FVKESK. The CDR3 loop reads CASSHWDNEQFF. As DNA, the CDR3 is TGTGCCAGCAGCCACTGGGACAATGAGCAGTTCTTC.

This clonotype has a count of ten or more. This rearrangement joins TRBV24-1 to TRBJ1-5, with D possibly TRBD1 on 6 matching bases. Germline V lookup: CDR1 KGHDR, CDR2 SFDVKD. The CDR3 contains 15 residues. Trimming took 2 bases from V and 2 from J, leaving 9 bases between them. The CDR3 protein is CATSDWRTGNQPQHF. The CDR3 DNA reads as TGTGCCACCAGTGATTGGAGGACAGGCAATCAGCCCCAGCATTTT.

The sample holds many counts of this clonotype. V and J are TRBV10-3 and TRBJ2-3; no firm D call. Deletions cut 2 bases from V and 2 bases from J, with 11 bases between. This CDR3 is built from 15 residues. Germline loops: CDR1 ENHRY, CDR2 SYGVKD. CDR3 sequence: CAISEASTPTDTQYF. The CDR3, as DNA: TGTGCCATCAGTGAGGCGTCGACCCCCACAGATACGCAGTATTTT.

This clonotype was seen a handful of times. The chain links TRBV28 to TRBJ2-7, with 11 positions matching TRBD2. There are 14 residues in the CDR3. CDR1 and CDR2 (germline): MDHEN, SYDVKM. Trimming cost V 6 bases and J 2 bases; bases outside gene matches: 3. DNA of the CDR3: TGTGCCAGCAGCACTAGCGGGGGAACCTACGAGCAGTACTTC. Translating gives CASSTSGGTYEQYF.

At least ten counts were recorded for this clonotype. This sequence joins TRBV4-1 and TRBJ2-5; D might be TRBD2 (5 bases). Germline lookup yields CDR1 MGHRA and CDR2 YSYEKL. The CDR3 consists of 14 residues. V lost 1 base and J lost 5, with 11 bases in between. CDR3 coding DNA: TGCGCCAGCAGCCAAGTTGGGGAGAGTGAGACCCAGTACTTC. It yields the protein CASSQVGESETQYF.

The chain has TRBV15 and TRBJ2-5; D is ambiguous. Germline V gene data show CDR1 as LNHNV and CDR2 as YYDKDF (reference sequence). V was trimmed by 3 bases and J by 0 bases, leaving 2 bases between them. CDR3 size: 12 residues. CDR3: CATSSHQETQYF. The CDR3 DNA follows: TGTGCCACCAGCAGTCACCAAGAGACCCAGTACTTC.

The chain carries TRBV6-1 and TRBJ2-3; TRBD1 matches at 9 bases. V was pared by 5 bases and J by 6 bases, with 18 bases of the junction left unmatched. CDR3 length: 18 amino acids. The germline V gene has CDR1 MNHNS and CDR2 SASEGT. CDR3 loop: CASSQQTGQGSGVDTQYF. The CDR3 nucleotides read TGTGCCAGCAGTCAACAAACGGGACAGGGTAGCGGTGTGGATACGCAGTATTTT.

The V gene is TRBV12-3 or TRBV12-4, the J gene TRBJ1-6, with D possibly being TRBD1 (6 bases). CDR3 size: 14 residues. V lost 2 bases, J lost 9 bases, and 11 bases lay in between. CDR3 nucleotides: TGTGCCAGCAGTTTACAGGGGACTTCTTCACCCCTCCACTTT. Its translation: CASSLQGTSSPLHF.

The CDR3 nucleotides read TGTGCCAGCAGTGTCTCCGTTACAGGGAGGAACACTGAAGCTTTCTTT. Translated, it gives CASSVSVTGRNTEAFF. V usage is TRBV6-4 and J usage is TRBJ1-1; D may be TRBD1 (6 bases). The germline CDR1 and CDR2 sequences are MRHNA and SNTAGT. This CDR3 is built from 16 residues. V was pared by 4 bases and J by 1 base, with 16 bases between.

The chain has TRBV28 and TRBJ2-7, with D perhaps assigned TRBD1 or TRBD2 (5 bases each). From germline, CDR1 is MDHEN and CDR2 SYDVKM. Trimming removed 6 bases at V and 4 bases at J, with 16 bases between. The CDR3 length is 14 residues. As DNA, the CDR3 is TGTGCCAGCAGCCTCGACGGGACCCCTTACGAGCAGTACTTC. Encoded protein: CASSLDGTPYEQYF.

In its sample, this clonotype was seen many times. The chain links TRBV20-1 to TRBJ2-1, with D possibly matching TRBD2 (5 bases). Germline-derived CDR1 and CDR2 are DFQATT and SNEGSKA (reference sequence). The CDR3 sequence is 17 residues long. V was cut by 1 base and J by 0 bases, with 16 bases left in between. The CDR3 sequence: CSARVGLRRSSYNEQFF. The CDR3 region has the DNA TGCAGTGCTAGAGTTGGATTGCGGAGGAGCTCCTACAATGAGCAGTTCTTC.

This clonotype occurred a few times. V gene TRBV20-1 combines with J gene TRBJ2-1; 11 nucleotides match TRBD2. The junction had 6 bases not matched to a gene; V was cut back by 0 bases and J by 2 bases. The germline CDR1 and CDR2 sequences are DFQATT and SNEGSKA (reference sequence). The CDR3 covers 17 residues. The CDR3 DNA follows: TGCAGTGCTAGAGACCCGGGGACTAGCGGAACCTACAATGAGCAGTTCTTC. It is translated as CSARDPGTSGTYNEQFF.

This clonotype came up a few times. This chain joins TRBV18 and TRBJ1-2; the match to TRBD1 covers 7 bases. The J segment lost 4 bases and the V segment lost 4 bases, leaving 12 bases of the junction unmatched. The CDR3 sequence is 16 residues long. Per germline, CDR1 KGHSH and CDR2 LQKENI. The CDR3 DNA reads TGTGCCAGCTCACGACAGGGAAAAGTGGGAGTCTATGGCTACACCTTC. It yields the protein CASSRQGKVGVYGYTF. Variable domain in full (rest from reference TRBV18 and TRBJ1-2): NAGVMQNPRHLVRRRGQEARLRCSPMKGHSHVYWYRQLPEEGLKFMVYLQKENIIDESGMPKERFSAEFPKEGPSILRIQQVVRGDSAAYFCASSRQGKVGVYGYTFGSGTRLTVV.

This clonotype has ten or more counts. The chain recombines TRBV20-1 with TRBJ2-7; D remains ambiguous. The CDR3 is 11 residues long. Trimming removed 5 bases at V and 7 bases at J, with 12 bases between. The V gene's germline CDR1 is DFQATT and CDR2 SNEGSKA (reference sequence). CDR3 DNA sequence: TGCAGTGCTGCCGCCCCCGTGGAGCAGTACTTC. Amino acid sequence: CSAAAPVEQYF.

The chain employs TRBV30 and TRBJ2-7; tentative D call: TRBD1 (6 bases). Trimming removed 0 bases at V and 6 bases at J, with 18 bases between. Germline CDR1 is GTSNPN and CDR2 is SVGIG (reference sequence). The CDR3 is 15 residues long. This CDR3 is CAWSVRFTGPGEQYF. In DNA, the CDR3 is TGTGCCTGGAGTGTACGATTTACAGGGCCCGGCGAGCAGTACTTC.

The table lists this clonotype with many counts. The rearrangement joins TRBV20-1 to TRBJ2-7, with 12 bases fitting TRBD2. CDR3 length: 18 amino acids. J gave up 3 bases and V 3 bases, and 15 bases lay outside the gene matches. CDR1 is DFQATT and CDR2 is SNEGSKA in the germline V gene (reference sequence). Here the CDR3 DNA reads TGCAGTGCTAGGGCGAGGACTAGCGGGACCACCAGAAACTACGAGCAGTACTTC. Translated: CSARARTSGTTRNYEQYF.

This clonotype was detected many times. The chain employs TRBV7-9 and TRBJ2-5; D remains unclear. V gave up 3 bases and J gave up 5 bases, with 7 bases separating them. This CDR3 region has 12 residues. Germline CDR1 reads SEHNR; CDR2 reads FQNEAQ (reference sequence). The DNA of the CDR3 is TGTGCCAGCAGCTTTCCAGTGGAGACCCAGTACTTC. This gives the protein CASSFPVETQYF. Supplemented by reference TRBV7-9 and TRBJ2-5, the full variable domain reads DTGVSQNPRHKITKRGQNVTFRCDPISEHNRLYWYRQTLGQGPEFLTYFQNEAQLEKSRLLSDRFSAERPKGSFSTLEIQRTEQGDSAMYLCASSFPVETQYFGPGTRLLVL.

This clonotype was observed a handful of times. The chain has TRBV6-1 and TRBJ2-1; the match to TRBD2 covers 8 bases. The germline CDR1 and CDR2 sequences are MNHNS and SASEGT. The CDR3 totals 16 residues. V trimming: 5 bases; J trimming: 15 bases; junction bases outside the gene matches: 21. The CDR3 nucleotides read TGTGCCAGCAGTCCCCGTGGATTAGCGGGACTTTCGAGTTCGTTCTTC. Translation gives CASSPRGLAGLSSSFF.

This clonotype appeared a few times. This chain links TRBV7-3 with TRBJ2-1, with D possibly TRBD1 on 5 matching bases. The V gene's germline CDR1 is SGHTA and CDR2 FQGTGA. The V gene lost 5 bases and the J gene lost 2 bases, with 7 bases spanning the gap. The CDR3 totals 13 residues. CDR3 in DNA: TGTGCCAGCAGCCAGGGCGCCTACAATGAGCAGTTCTTC. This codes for CASSQGAYNEQFF.

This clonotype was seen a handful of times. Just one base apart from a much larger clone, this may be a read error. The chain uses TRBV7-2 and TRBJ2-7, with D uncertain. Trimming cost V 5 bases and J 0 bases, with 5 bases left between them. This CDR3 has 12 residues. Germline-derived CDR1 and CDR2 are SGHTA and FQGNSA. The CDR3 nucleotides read TGTGCCAGCAGCGAAAGCTCCTACGAGCAGTACTTC. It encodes CASSESSYEQYF. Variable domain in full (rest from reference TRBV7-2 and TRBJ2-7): GAGVSQSPSNKVTEKGKDVELRCDPISGHTALYWYRQSLGQGLEFLIYFQGNSAPDKSGLPSDRFSAERTGGSVSTLTIQRTQQEDSAVYLCASSESSYEQYFGPGTRLTVT.

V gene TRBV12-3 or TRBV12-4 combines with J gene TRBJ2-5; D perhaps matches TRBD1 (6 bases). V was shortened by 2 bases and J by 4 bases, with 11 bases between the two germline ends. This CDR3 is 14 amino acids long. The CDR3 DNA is TGTGCCAGCAGTTTAACAGGGATCCCAGAGACCCAGTACTTC. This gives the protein CASSLTGIPETQYF.

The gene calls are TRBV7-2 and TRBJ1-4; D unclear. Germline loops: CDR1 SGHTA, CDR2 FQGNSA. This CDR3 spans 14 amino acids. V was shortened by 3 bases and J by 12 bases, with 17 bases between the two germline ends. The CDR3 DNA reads TGTGCCAGCAGCTTCCGGGCAGCCCCGAGAGAACTGTTTTTT. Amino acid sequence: CASSFRAAPRELFF.